In this sample, the clone carrying this T cell receptor (beta chain) turned up once. The record originates from a study of shared clonotypes between healthy human individuals. This table comes from immunoSEQ multiplex PCR, and its TCRdb copy is limited to in-frame clones, with some not included. The table has hundreds of thousands of clones, 90% to 97% seen once. V lost 5 bases and J lost 3; bases outside the gene matches: 5. The length of the CDR3 is 15 residues. Germline V CDR1 and CDR2: SGHNT, YENEEA. Positively selected for CCR7, the CD45RO-negative cells used as naive CD8 cells excluded terminally differentiated effector memory CD45RA+ cells. The donors were all Caucasian adults (living in Nashville, Tennessee).

The chain is built from TRBV11-3 and TRBJ2-5, with TRBD2 matching 11 bases. The receptor's source is a woman aged 30 to 39 in good health. Sequencing was done on a sample of naive CD8+ T cells sorted from blood. CDR3 sequence: CASSPILAGEETQYF. The DNA for the CDR3 is TGTGCCAGCAGCCCCATACTAGCGGGAGAAGAGACCCAGTACTTC.